These 7 T cell receptor beta chains were all obtained from the same sample, sequenced in a study of blood T cells in healthy people across ages. The authors ran a second PCR of about 6 to 11 cycles using a sample-barcoded 5' primer and a J-beta primer mix. MiXCR, run by TCRdb on the 5' RACE reads, gives a single entry per CDR3 protein. The table shows some 1.8 million distinct CDR3 sequences, with around 40% occurring only once. Sequencing was done on a sample of blood. The source of these receptors is a human donor in good health.

This sequence joins TRBV20-1 and TRBJ1-2; D call uncertain. Trimming removed 3 bases from V and 3 bases from J, with 11 bases in between. The CDR3 is 13 residues long. Germline CDR1 reads DFQATT; CDR2 reads SNEGSKA (reference sequence). The CDR3 DNA reads as TGCAGTGCTAGCCGGTTTTCGGACTATGGCTACACCTTC. Translated, it gives CSASRFSDYGYTF.

The sample holds a few counts of this clonotype. The chain links TRBV12-3 or TRBV12-4 to TRBJ2-3, with D unresolved. This CDR3 is built from 12 residues. V was pared by 6 bases and J by 6 bases, with 10 bases between. The CDR3 nucleotides read TGTGCCAGCAGACAACACGCGGATACGCAGTATTTT. Amino acid sequence: CASRQHADTQYF.

This clonotype was seen a handful of times. This chain uses TRBV7-3 with TRBJ2-3; D possibly corresponds to TRBD2 (5 bases). The ends were cut back, 1 base at V and 6 bases at J, with 8 bases in the middle. CDR1 is SGHTA and CDR2 is FQGTGA in the germline V gene. This CDR3 spans 13 amino acids. The CDR3 DNA reads TGTGCCAGCAGCTTAAGGCCGGGGGATACGCAGTATTTT. Amino acids: CASSLRPGDTQYF.

The chain recombines TRBV11-2 with TRBJ1-2; D gene ambiguous. The CDR3 has 14 amino acids. Trimming removed 7 bases from V and 3 bases from J, with 15 bases in between. Germline V gene data show CDR1 as SGHAT and CDR2 as FQNNGV. The CDR3 bases are TGTGCCAGCACCCCGGGAGGGCCCCACTATGGCTACACCTTC. Amino acids: CASTPGGPHYGYTF.

The chain has TRBV29-1 and TRBJ1-1, with no clear D. The CDR3 has 14 residues. Germline CDR1 SQVTM, CDR2 ANQGSEA. V shed 6 bases and J shed 0 bases, with 14 bases lying between them. CDR3 bases: TGCAGCGTACTTGACCGGACGGTGAACACTGAAGCTTTCTTT. It is translated as CSVLDRTVNTEAFF.

The V gene is TRBV7-2, the J gene TRBJ2-7, with D unclear. CDR1 and CDR2 (germline): SGHTA, FQGNSA. Trimming stripped 5 bases from V and 0 bases from J, with 17 bases between. The CDR3 spans 16 residues. For the CDR3, the DNA is TGTGCCAGCAGCCCCCGCCCGCCACCGAGCTCCTACGAGCAGTACTTC. Translating gives CASSPRPPPSSYEQYF.

The chain uses TRBV7-9 and TRBJ2-7; 8 bases match TRBD1. Germline assignment: CDR1 SEHNR and CDR2 FQNEAQ (reference sequence). After removal of 5 bases from V and 2 bases from J, the junction contained 5 bases not matched to a gene. The CDR3 extends over 14 amino acids. The CDR3, as DNA: TGTGCCAGCAGCGCCCAGGGGGCTCCCTACGAGCAGTACTTC. Its protein is CASSAQGAPYEQYF.